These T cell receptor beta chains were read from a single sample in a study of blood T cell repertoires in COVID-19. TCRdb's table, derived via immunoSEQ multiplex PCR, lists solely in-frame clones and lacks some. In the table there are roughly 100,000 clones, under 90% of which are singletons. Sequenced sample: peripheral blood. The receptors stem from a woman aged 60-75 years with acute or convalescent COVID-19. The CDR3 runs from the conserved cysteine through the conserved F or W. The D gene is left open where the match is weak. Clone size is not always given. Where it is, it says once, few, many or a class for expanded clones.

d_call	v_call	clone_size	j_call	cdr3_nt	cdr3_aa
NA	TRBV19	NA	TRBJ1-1	TGTGCCAGTAGTAATGTGTACGGGGACACTGAAGCTTTCTTT	CASSNVYGDTEAFF
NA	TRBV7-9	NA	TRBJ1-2	TGTGCCAGCAGCTTAGTTCAGGGGACGGGCGCTGGCTACACCTTC	CASSLVQGTGAGYTF
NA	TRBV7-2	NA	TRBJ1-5	TGTGCCAGCAGCTTAGAGTCAGCAGGGATCAATCAGCCCCAGCATTTT	CASSLESAGINQPQHF
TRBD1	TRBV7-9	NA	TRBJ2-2	TGTGCCAGCAGCTTAGCGGGGACAGCTTTGGTTAGCACCGGGGAGCTGTTTTTT	CASSLAGTALVSTGELFF
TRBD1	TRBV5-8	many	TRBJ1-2	TGTGCCAGCAGTCGAACCGGGACAGCATACTATGGCTACACCTTC	CASSRTGTAYYGYTF
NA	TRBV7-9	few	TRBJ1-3	TGTGCCAGCAGCCCAGCGGCTGGAGGGGTAAACACCATATATTTT	CASSPAAGGVNTIYF
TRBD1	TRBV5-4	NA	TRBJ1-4	TGTGCCAGCAGCCTCGGGTCGGGACAGGGGAATGAAAAACTGTTTTTT	CASSLGSGQGNEKLFF
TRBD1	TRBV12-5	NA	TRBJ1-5	TGTGCTAGTGCCCCACCGACAGGGGGTAGCAATCAGCCCCAGCATTTT	CASAPPTGGSNQPQHF
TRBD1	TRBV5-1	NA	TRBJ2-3	TGCGCCAGCAGCTTGGGGGACAGCATGGAAGATACGCAGTATTTT	CASSLGDSMEDTQYF
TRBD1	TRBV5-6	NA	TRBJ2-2	TGTGCCAGCAGCCAACGACAGGGGTTCACCGGGGAGCTGTTTTTT	CASSQRQGFTGELFF
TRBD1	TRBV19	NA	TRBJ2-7	TGTGCCAGTAGTATATGGGGGGCAGGGGGCAACGAGCAGTACTTC	CASSIWGAGGNEQYF
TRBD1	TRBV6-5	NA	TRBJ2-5	TGTGCCAGCAGACAGACAGGGAGCGAGACCCAGTACTTC	CASRQTGSETQYF
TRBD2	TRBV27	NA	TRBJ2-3	TGTGCCAGCAGGGGACTAGACCGCACAGATACGCAGTATTTT	CASRGLDRTDTQYF
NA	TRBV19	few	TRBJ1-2	TGTGCCAGTAGTACTTATCCGGACAGAGAAATCCGCTACACCTTC	CASSTYPDREIRYTF
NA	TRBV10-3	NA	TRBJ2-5	TGTGCCATCAGTGATCCCCGTTTGACTCAAGAGACCCAGTACTTC	CAISDPRLTQETQYF
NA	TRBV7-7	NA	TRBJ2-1	TGTGCTAGCAGCTTACGGCTAGTCTCCTCCTACAATGAGCAGTTCTTC	CASSLRLVSSYNEQFF
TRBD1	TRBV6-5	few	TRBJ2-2	TGTGCCAGCAGTTACTCGACGGGGACAGTCACCGGGGAGCTGTTTTTT	CASSYSTGTVTGELFF
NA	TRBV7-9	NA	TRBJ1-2	TGTGCCAGCAGCCAAACACAGACCCTGGGCTACACCTTC	CASSQTQTLGYTF
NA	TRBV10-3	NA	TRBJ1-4	TGTGCCATCAGTCCTACAGCGGAAACTAATGAAAAACTGTTTTTT	CAISPTAETNEKLFF
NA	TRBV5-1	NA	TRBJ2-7	TGCGCCAGCAGCTTCCCAGGGTTGATTTACGAGCAGTACTTC	CASSFPGLIYEQYF
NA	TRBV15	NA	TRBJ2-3	TGTGCCACCAGCAGTGAGGGCATCACTAGCACAGATACGCAGTATTTT	CATSSEGITSTDTQYF
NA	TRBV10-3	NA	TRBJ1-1	TGTGCCACTGAGACGGGGGGAACGAACACTGAAGCTTTCTTT	CATETGGTNTEAFF
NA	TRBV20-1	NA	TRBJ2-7	TGCAGTGCTAGTCGCGTAGGCGGGTCCTACGAGCAGTACTTC	CSASRVGGSYEQYF
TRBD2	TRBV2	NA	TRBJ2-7	TGTGCCAAGGGACTAGCGGGGCCCTACGAGCAGTACTTC	CAKGLAGPYEQYF
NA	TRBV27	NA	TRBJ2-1	TGTGCCAGCAGCGCGATCCCGAGCTCCTACAATGAGCAGTTCTTC	CASSAIPSSYNEQFF
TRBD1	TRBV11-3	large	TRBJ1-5	TGTGCCAGCAGCATGAGGACAGGGCGCCAGCCCCAGCATTTT	CASSMRTGRQPQHF
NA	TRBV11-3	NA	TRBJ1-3	TGTGCCAGCAGCTTCGGGGGAGGTGGAAACACCATATATTTT	CASSFGGGGNTIYF
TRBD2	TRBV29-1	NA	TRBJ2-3	TGCAGCGTCAAAACTAGCGGGGGGGCCCGAGATACGCAGTATTTT	CSVKTSGGARDTQYF